This T cell receptor beta chain appears in the sequencing data of a study of blood T cell repertoires in COVID-19. Study-level information: The analysed material was cDNA or gDNA that came from T cells, B-cell-depleted T cells, or PBMCs.

Sequencing used immunoSEQ multiplex PCR; TCRdb keeps in-frame clones, though not all of them. The profile shows about 110,000 clones, approximately 84% of them singletons. The CDR3 has 12 amino acids. Germline lookup yields CDR1 SGHDT and CDR2 YYEEEE. Deletions cut 0 bases from V and 14 bases from J, with 11 bases between. The chain uses TRBV5-6 and TRBJ1-4, with D maybe TRBD1 (5 bases). This clonotype was sampled from a woman aged 45-60 years with acute or convalescent COVID-19. Material for sequencing was peripheral blood. The DNA of the CDR3 is TGTGCCAGCAGCTTGGAAGGGGTTCACCTGTTTTTT. It specifies CASSLEGVHLFF.